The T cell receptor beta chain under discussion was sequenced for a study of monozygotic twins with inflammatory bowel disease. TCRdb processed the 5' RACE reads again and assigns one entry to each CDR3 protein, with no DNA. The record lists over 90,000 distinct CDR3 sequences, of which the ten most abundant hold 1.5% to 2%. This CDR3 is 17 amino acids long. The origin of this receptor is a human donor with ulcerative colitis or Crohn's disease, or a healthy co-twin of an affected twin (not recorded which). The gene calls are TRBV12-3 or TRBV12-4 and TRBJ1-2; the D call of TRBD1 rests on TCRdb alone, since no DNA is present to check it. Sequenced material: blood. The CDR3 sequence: CASSSPTWQQGAAGYTF.